The rows below give T cell receptor beta chains drawn from one sample of a study of CD8 T cells in ankylosing spondylitis. One entry per CDR3 protein results from TCRdb running MiXCR on the 5' RACE reads. Of 700,000 to 850,000 distinct CDR3 sequences listed, approximately 12% are singletons. Sequencing was performed on blood, either unsorted or a sorted T cell fraction (not recorded which). Receptors were obtained from a male donor with ankylosing spondylitis. CDR3s include the opening cysteine and the closing phenylalanine or tryptophan. A D gene is named only where the DNA matches it firmly. Rows may omit the clone size; those that give it use once, few, many or a size class.

TRBD1	TRBV6-1	-	TRBJ2-7	CATNRGGEQYF
TRBD2	TRBV11-2	few	TRBJ2-1	CASSLTFLVAGLYNEQFF
TRBD2	TRBV6-2/TRBV6-3	few	TRBJ2-7	CASSWRGTREGEQYF
-	TRBV29-1	many	TRBJ1-2	CSAGGRQGYGYTF
-	TRBV6-5	-	TRBJ2-5	CASSYSTTKETQYF
-	TRBV29-1	-	TRBJ1-6	CSVGWGLENSPLHF
-	TRBV6-1	-	TRBJ1-6	CASTGGGNNSPLHF
TRBD2	TRBV4-3	few	TRBJ2-3	CASSQGAAGGLGDTQYF
-	TRBV20-1	few	TRBJ2-1	CSAQKSGLGEQFF
-	TRBV4-2	few	TRBJ1-1	CASSQEAGRRTNTEAFF
-	TRBV7-9	-	TRBJ1-1	CASSTSYTEAFF
TRBD1	TRBV7-9	many	TRBJ2-1	CASSYRDRGFNEQFF
-	TRBV20-1	-	TRBJ1-1	CRPTDGNLNTEAFF
-	TRBV20-1	few	TRBJ2-6	CSASLRQSGANVLTF
TRBD1	TRBV25-1	-	TRBJ2-1	CASSDGTVTYNEQFF
-	TRBV10-3	many	TRBJ1-1	CASKIGPEAFF
TRBD2	TRBV7-2	few	TRBJ2-1	CASSPQWAGVRNEQFF
-	TRBV7-2	-	TRBJ2-5	CASSPRNRQETQYF
-	TRBV10-3	few	TRBJ1-1	CASRDQTGGTEAFF
TRBD1	TRBV5-4	-	TRBJ1-6	CASSLGSRGQGNSPLHF
-	TRBV7-2	-	TRBJ1-4	CASSLVGAGWEKLFF
-	TRBV12-3/TRBV12-4	many	TRBJ2-1	CASSLRIYNEQFF
-	TRBV6-4	few	TRBJ2-7	CASSVEQGYEQYF
-	TRBV12-3/TRBV12-4	few	TRBJ2-5	CASSLHGSPETQYF
-	TRBV18	few	TRBJ2-7	CASSPPGRRSYEQYF
TRBD2	TRBV20-1	-	TRBJ2-2	CSAGRGNTGELFF
-	TRBV20-1	-	TRBJ2-3	CSAREESTDTQYF
-	TRBV6-2/TRBV6-3	few	TRBJ1-2	CASRDTGYGYTF
-	TRBV7-2	-	TRBJ2-1	CASSLRSWGGFNEQFF
-	TRBV4-2	-	TRBJ1-1	CASSQDRALGTEAFF
TRBD1	TRBV27	-	TRBJ2-3	CASSSPGQETDTQYF
TRBD2	TRBV5-1	-	TRBJ2-5	CASSLKRSGSEETQYF
TRBD2	TRBV18	-	TRBJ2-1	CASSPLLAGGGNEQFF
-	TRBV6-1	few	TRBJ2-3	CASTRGPGATQYF
-	TRBV27	-	TRBJ1-6	CASRKGGSAYNSPLHF
TRBD1	TRBV5-1	-	TRBJ2-7	CASSPGTAETYEQYF
-	TRBV20-1	-	TRBJ2-1	CSASEDEQFF
-	TRBV5-1	-	TRBJ2-5	CASSLAVDETQYF
-	TRBV10-3	few	TRBJ1-2	CAISEVGNYGYTF
-	TRBV20-1	many	TRBJ2-7	CSARTVSYEQYF
TRBD1	TRBV20-1	many	TRBJ1-4	CSAPPGQGNEKLFF
TRBD2	TRBV20-1	many	TRBJ2-1	CSAPGGFSYNEQFF
-	TRBV10-3	-	TRBJ1-2	CAIRGTGFGYTF
-	TRBV10-3	few	TRBJ2-2	CAIRGSKGYNTGELFF
TRBD2	TRBV10-3	few	TRBJ2-5	CAISASGGKETQYF